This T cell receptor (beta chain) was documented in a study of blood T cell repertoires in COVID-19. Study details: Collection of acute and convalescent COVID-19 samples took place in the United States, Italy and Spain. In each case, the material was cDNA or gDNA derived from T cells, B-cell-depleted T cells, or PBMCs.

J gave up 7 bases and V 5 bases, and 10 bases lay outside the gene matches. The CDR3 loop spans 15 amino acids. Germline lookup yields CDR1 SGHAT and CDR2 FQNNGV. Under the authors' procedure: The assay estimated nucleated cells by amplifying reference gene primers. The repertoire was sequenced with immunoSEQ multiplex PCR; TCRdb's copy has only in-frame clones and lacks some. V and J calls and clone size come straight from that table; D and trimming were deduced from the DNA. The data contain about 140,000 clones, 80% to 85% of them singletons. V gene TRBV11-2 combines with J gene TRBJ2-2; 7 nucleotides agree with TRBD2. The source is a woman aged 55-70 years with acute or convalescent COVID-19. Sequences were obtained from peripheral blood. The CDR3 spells CASSPAGVSGGELFF. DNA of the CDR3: TGTGCCAGCAGCCCCGCGGGAGTGTCGGGCGGGGAGCTGTTTTTT.